This T cell receptor beta chain derives from a study of shared clonotypes between healthy human individuals. The overall study: Each donor contributed plates that comprised three CD4 naive, three CD4 memory, two CD8 naive and one CD8 memory.

CDR3 length: 15 residues. Germline values: CDR1 MDHEN, CDR2 SYDVKM. Trimming cost V 4 bases and J 4 bases, with 13 bases left between them. TCRdb keeps only in-frame clones here, not all; method: immunoSEQ multiplex PCR. The sample consists of some 2.1 million clones, just over 90% of them appearing once. Naive-designated CD8 cells lacked CD45RO, were positively enriched for CCR7, and omitted terminally differentiated effector memory CD45RA+ cells. Every donor, a Caucasian adult, lived in Nashville, Tennessee. The material sequenced was naive CD8+ T cells from PBMCs. The TCR originated in a man younger than 35 in good health. Some clones in this sample may be carry-over from other donors' samples. This chain links TRBV28 with TRBJ2-2; a weak D match, TRBD2 (6 bases). The CDR3 coding sequence is TGTGCCAGCAGTTCGCCGGGACTCTTCACCGGGGAGCTGTTTTTT. Translation: CASSSPGLFTGELFF.